This T cell receptor beta chain was sequenced during a study of control samples from healthy donors and cancer patients. This CDR3 has 15 residues. The V gene lost 1 base and the J gene lost 8 bases, with 14 bases spanning the gap. Looked up from germline, CDR1 is LNHDA and CDR2 is SQIVND (reference sequence). Sequenced by immunoSEQ multiplex PCR; TCRdb stores in-frame clones only, minus some. The sample shows 150,000 to 200,000 clones, around 90% of them seen only once. This chain links TRBV19 with TRBJ1-4, with D perhaps matching TRBD1 (5 bases). Sequenced material: blood. This clonotype was sampled from a woman aged 25 to 39 in good health. In DNA, the CDR3 is TGTGCCAGTAGTATAGGCGGGACGCCATCCGAAAAACTGTTTTTT. The encoded protein is CASSIGGTPSEKLFF.